The clone carrying this TCR beta chain was observed a handful of times. Template material for amplifying TCR beta CDR3 regions consisted of RNA transcripts. TCR CDR3 regions were first amplified by RT-PCR with HTBI primers. TCRdb re-derived calls from the multiplex PCR reads in MiXCR, one entry per CDR3 protein. Of roughly 400,000 distinct CDR3 sequences in the sample, around 15% were seen once. The sample comes from a study of T cells in Graves' hyperthyroidism and ophthalmopathy. V was trimmed by 6 bases and J by 7 bases, leaving 16 bases between them. CDR1 is MDHEN, CDR2 SYDVKM, per germline. The CDR3 contains 14 residues.

This sequence joins TRBV28 and TRBJ2-4, with D perhaps matching TRBD2 (5 bases). The receptor's source is a man aged 50 to 59 with Graves' ophthalmopathy. Sequencing input: blood. The CDR3 spells CASSRGSVGNIQYF. The CDR3 nucleotides are TGTGCCAGCAGCCGGGGATCCGTGGGGAACATTCAGTACTTC. The full variable domain, with the rest looked up from reference TRBV28 and TRBJ2-4, is DVKVTQSSRYLVKRTGEKVFLECVQDMDHENMFWYRQDPGLGLRLIYFSYDVKMKEKGDIPEGYSVSREKKERFSLILESASTNQTSMYLCASSRGSVGNIQYFGAGTRLSVL.